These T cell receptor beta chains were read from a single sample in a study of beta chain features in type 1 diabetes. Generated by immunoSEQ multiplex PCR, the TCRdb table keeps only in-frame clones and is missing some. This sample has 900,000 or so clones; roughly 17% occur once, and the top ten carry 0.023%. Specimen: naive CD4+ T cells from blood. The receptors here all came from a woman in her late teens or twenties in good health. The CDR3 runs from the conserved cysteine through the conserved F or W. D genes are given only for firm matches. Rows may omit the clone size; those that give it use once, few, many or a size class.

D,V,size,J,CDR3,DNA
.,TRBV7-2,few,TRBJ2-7,CASSREGGAYEQYF,TGTGCCAGCAGCCGCGAAGGAGGGGCCTACGAGCAGTACTTC
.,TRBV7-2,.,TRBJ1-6,CASTRDTSPLHF,TGTGCCAGCACCCGGGACACCTCACCCCTCCACTTT
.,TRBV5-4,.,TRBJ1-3,CASSLRNSGNTIYF,TGTGCCAGCAGCTTGCGGAACTCTGGAAACACCATATATTTT
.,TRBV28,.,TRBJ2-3,CASSVPSHTDTQYF,TGTGCCAGCAGTGTTCCATCCCACACAGATACGCAGTATTTT
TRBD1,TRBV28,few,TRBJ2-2,CASSRRTGFSSGELFF,TGTGCCAGCAGCCGCCGGACAGGGTTTTCCTCCGGGGAGCTGTTTTTT
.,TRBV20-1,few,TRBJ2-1,CSAYDWKSKFF,TGCAGTGCTTACGACTGGAAGAGCAAGTTCTTC
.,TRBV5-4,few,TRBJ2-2,CATSTQNTGELFF,TGTGCCACCTCTACACAGAACACCGGGGAGCTGTTTTTT
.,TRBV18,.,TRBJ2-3,CASSLRKGIADTQYF,TGTGCCAGCTCATTACGTAAAGGTATAGCGGATACGCAGTATTTT
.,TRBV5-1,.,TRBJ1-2,CASSLESSGGYTF,TGCGCCAGCAGCTTGGAGTCCTCGGGAGGCTACACCTTC
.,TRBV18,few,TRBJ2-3,CASSPPGLDLPDTQYF,TGTGCCAGCTCACCACCGGGACTCGACCTCCCAGATACGCAGTATTTT
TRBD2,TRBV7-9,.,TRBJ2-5,CASSLRERLAGEGETQYF,TGTGCCAGCAGCCTACGCGAAAGACTAGCGGGAGAGGGAGAGACCCAGTACTTC
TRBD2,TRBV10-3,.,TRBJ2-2,CAISWAGGTGELFF,TGTGCCATCAGTTGGGCGGGAGGTACCGGGGAGCTGTTTTTT
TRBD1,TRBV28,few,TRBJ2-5,CASILGDRVGETQYF,TGTGCCAGCATTTTAGGGGACAGGGTAGGGGAGACCCAGTACTTC
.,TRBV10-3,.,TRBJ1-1,CAISAPALNTEAFF,TGTGCCATCAGTGCTCCCGCACTGAACACTGAAGCTTTCTTT
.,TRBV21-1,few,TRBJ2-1,CASTDARWSSYNEQFF,TGTGCCAGCACCGACGCCAGATGGAGCTCCTACAATGAGCAGTTCTTC
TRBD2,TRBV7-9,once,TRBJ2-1,CASSNQREGGGEQFF,TGTGCCAGCAGCAACCAGCGGGAGGGCGGGGGTGAGCAGTTCTTC
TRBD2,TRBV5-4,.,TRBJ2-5,CASAKKAGLETQYF,TGTGCCAGCGCGAAAAAAGCGGGATTGGAGACCCAGTACTTC
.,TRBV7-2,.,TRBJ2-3,CASSMTSTDTQYF,TGTGCCAGCAGCATGACATCCACAGATACGCAGTATTTT
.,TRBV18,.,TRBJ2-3,CASSRYLGDTQYF,TGTGCCAGCTCACGATATTTGGGAGATACGCAGTATTTT
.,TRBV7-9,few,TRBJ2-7,CASSPSRSSYEQYF,TGTGCCAGCAGCCCTTCGCGGAGCTCCTACGAGCAGTACTTC
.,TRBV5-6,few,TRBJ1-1,CASSLGRRNTEAFF,TGTGCCAGCAGCTTGGGGCGGAGGAACACTGAAGCTTTCTTT
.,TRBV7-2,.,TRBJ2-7,CASSLDWLASYEQYF,TGTGCCAGCAGCTTAGATTGGCTAGCGAGCTACGAGCAGTACTTC
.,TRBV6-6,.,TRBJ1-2,CASRRELVSRGYTF,TGTGCCAGCAGAAGGGAGTTGGTATCGCGGGGCTACACCTTC
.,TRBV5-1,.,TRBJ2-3,CASSPGGTDTQYF,TGCGCCAGCAGCCCCGGCGGAACAGATACGCAGTATTTT
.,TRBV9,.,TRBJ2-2,CASSLRQDHTGELFF,TGTGCCAGCAGCTTAAGACAGGACCACACCGGGGAGCTGTTTTTT
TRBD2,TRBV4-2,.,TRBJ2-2,CASSQKLAGGPNTGELFF,TGTGCCAGCAGCCAAAAACTAGCGGGAGGACCGAACACCGGGGAGCTGTTTTTT
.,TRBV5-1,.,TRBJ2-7,CASSFMGYEQYF,TGCGCCAGCAGCTTTATGGGGTACGAGCAGTACTTC
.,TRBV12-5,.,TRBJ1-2,CASGSAGKRGYTF,TGTGCTAGTGGTTCGGCGGGTAAACGGGGCTACACCTTC
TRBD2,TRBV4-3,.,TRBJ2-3,CASSQGTSGHTDTQYF,TGCGCCAGCAGCCAAGGGACTAGCGGACACACAGATACGCAGTATTTT
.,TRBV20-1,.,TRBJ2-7,CSASLIYEQYF,TGCAGTGCTAGTTTAATCTACGAGCAGTACTTC
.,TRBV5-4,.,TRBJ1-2,CASSSGTLSYTF,TGTGCCAGCAGCTCCGGGACCCTGAGCTACACCTTC
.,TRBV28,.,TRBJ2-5,CASRTTGSQETQYF,TGTGCCAGCAGGACCACAGGGAGCCAAGAGACCCAGTACTTC
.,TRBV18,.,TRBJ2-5,CASSPRVRALLARETQYF,TGTGCCAGCTCACCAAGGGTGCGAGCGCTGTTAGCGAGGGAGACCCAGTACTTC
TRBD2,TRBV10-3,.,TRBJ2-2,CAISASGLNTGELFF,TGTGCCATCAGTGCTAGCGGGCTGAACACCGGGGAGCTGTTTTTT
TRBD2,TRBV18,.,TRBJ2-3,CASSANSGSLDTQYF,TGTGCCAGCTCAGCAAATAGCGGGAGCCTTGATACGCAGTATTTT
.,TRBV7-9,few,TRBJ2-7,CASGLGDEQYF,TGTGCCAGCGGCTTGGGCGACGAGCAGTACTTC
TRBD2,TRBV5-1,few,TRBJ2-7,CASSLGTSGRRVLYEQYF,TGCGCCAGCAGCTTGGGGACTAGCGGGAGAAGGGTGCTCTACGAGCAGTACTTC
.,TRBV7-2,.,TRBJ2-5,CASSLARGTPTQYF,TGTGCCAGCAGCTTAGCGAGGGGGACACCGACCCAGTACTTC
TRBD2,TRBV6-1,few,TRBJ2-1,CASLTGTSGYNEQFF,TGTGCCAGCCTAACTGGGACTAGCGGCTACAATGAGCAGTTCTTC
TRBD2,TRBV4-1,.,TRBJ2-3,CASSAGGPLRWDTQYF,TGCGCCAGCAGCGCGGGAGGGCCACTTCGTTGGGATACGCAGTATTTT
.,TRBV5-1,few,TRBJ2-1,CASSLGSNEQFF,TGCGCCAGCAGCTTGGGGTCCAATGAGCAGTTCTTC
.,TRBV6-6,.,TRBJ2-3,CASSYSKEDTQYF,TGTGCCAGCAGTTACTCGAAGGAAGATACGCAGTATTTT
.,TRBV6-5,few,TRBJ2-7,CASSYSESGHEQYF,TGTGCCAGCAGTTACTCGGAGTCCGGGCACGAGCAGTACTTC
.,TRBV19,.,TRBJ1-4,CASSLQGWSEKLFF,TGTGCCAGTAGTCTCCAGGGGTGGAGTGAAAAACTGTTTTTT
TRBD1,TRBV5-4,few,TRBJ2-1,CASSLSQGAYNEQFF,TGTGCCAGCAGCTTGAGTCAGGGGGCCTACAATGAGCAGTTCTTC
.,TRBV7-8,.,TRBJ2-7,CASSPDYEQYF,TGTGCCAGCAGCCCCGACTACGAGCAGTACTTC
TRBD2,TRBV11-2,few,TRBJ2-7,CASSLTSEAYEQYF,TGTGCCAGCAGCTTAACTAGCGAGGCCTACGAGCAGTACTTC
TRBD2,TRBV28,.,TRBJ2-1,CASRSGRASYNEQFF,TGTGCCAGCAGGAGCGGGAGGGCCTCCTACAATGAGCAGTTCTTC
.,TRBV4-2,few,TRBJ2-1,CASSQGSGVNEQFF,TGTGCCAGCAGCCAAGGGTCAGGGGTAAATGAGCAGTTCTTC
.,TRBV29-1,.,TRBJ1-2,CSVEGLGRSGYTF,TGCAGCGTTGAGGGCTTGGGCCGCAGTGGCTACACCTTC
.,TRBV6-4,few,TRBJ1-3,CASSEQGSRNTIYF,TGTGCCAGCAGTGAACAGGGATCTCGAAACACCATATATTTT
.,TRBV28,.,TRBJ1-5,CASSWGNQPQHF,TGTGCCAGCAGTTGGGGAAATCAGCCCCAGCATTTT
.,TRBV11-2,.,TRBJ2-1,CASSLALARDNEQFF,TGTGCCAGCAGCTTAGCACTAGCTAGGGACAATGAGCAGTTCTTC
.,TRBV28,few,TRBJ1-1,CASSLYLGGNTEAFF,TGTGCCAGCAGTTTATATCTCGGGGGAAACACTGAAGCTTTCTTT
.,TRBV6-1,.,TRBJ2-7,CASSESGSSSYEQYF,TGTGCCAGCAGTGAGAGCGGGTCAAGCTCCTACGAGCAGTACTTC
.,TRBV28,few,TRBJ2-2,CASSFTNTGELFF,TGTGCCAGCAGTTTCACGAACACCGGGGAGCTGTTTTTT